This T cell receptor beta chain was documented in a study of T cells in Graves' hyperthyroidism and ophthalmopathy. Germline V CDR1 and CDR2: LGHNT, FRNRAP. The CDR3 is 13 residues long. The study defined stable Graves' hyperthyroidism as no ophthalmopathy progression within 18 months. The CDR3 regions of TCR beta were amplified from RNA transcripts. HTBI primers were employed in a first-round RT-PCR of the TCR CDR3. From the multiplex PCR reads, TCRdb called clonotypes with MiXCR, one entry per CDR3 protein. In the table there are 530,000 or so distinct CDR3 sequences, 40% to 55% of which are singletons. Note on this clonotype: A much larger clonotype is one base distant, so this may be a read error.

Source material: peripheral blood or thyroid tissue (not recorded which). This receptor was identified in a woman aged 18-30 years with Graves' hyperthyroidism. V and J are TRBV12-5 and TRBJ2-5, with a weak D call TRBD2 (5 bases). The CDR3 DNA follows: TGTGCTAGTGGTAAGGACTCCCAAGAGGCCCAGTACTTC. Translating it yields CASGKDSQEAQYF.